Listed below are T cell receptor beta chains from one sample, sequenced in a study of post-analysis software for immune sequencing data. TCRdb analysed the PCR reads with MiXCR anew, one entry per CDR3 protein. In the table there are roughly 600,000 distinct CDR3 sequences, around 47% of which are singletons. Sequenced sample: blood. The receptors come from a girl aged 5 to 17 with multiple sclerosis. The CDR3 runs from the conserved cysteine through the conserved F or W. D genes are given only for firm matches. Rows give clone size only sometimes, using once, few, many, or a class for an expanded clone.

cdr3_nt	cdr3_aa	d_call	v_call	j_call	clone_size
TGTGCCAGCAGCCAAGATTTCTGGGCCCTGCAGTACTTC	CASSQDFWALQYF	-	TRBV3-1	TRBJ2-5	-
TGTGCCAGCACCCCAGCCCGGAGGAGGGAGACCCAGTACTTC	CASTPARRRETQYF	-	TRBV3-1	TRBJ2-5	-
TGCAGTGCTAGAGATCGGGGGCGGACCTATGGCTACACCTTC	CSARDRGRTYGYTF	-	TRBV20-1	TRBJ1-2	-
TGTGCCAGCAGCTTGCTGGGGGGCAATGAGCAGTTCTTC	CASSLLGGNEQFF	-	TRBV5-5	TRBJ2-1	few
TGTGCCAGCAGCTTGGCTAGCGGGAGACTTAAAGGGAGTGAGCAGTTCTTC	CASSLASGRLKGSEQFF	TRBD2	TRBV5-5	TRBJ2-1	once
TGTGCCAGCAGCTTTACTAGCGGGGGGCCGACTTCCTACGAGCAGTACTTC	CASSFTSGGPTSYEQYF	TRBD2	TRBV7-9	TRBJ2-7	-
TGTGCCACCAGTGATTCTGGGCGAGGCTACACCTTC	CATSDSGRGYTF	-	TRBV24-1	TRBJ1-2	-
TGCGCCAGCAGCCAAGATGCCAGGACCCAAGAGACCCAGTACTTC	CASSQDARTQETQYF	-	TRBV4-1	TRBJ2-5	-
TGCGCCAGCAGCTTGAGGACAGGGGGCAAAGATAACTATGGCTACACCTTC	CASSLRTGGKDNYGYTF	TRBD1	TRBV5-1	TRBJ1-2	-
TGCAGCGTTGAATTTCCGGGTACCTACAATGAGCAGTTCTTC	CSVEFPGTYNEQFF	-	TRBV29-1	TRBJ2-1	few
TGTGCCAGCAGCGCCGGGACAGGGGCAATTGAGCAGTACTTC	CASSAGTGAIEQYF	TRBD1	TRBV7-9	TRBJ2-5	-
TGTGCCAGCAGTTTAAGACCCTCCAACTATGGCTACACCTTC	CASSLRPSNYGYTF	-	TRBV6-6	TRBJ1-2	few
TGTGCCAGCAGCCCACAGGGTGGGGGATGGGAGGAGCAGTACTTC	CASSPQGGGWEEQYF	-	TRBV5-5	TRBJ2-7	few
TGTGCCAGCAGCTCCTCCCGGACTAGCGGTAGCACAGATACGCAGTATTTT	CASSSSRTSGSTDTQYF	TRBD2	TRBV9	TRBJ2-3	-
TGTGCCAGCAGCCCCGGGGGGGGGAAGGTTCAAGAGACCCAGTACTTC	CASSPGGGKVQETQYF	TRBD2	TRBV3-1	TRBJ2-5	-
TGTGCCAGCAGTCCCAGCGGGTGGGGTTACAATCAGCCCCAGCATTTT	CASSPSGWGYNQPQHF	-	TRBV27	TRBJ1-5	-
TGTGCCAGCAGCCAAGCTGGGACTAGCGTGACAGATACGCAGTATTTT	CASSQAGTSVTDTQYF	TRBD2	TRBV4-2	TRBJ2-3	few